The clone carrying this T cell receptor beta chain showed up just a few times. Its cognate antigen is unknown. From germline, CDR1 is LNHDA and CDR2 SQIVND (reference sequence). This CDR3 contains 11 residues. Trimming left V 8 bases short and J 6 bases short, with 5 bases between. Both 60 Vbeta primers and 13 Jbeta primers went into the PCR. The assay was immunoSEQ multiplex PCR, and TCRdb's table has in-frame clones only and misses some. The data hold under 150,000 clones, with about 84% observed a single time. Healthy individuals who donated bone marrow served as the donors. The data were taken from a study of cytomegalovirus exposure and HLA in healthy donors. At the level of the study: From approximately 170 million T cells, an earlier analysis saw under 140 million unique TCR beta sequences. Regarding the study as a whole: Common viral pathogens (according to a later analysis) appeared linked to several of the most significant clusters. The study carried out a later analysis of TCR beta sequences. It associated about 15,000 of them with specific HLA alleles at a false discovery rate of 0.05.

V gene TRBV19 combines with J gene TRBJ1-6; unclear D gene. This receptor was identified in a male donor in good health and CMV-seronegative. Sequencing input: PBMCs. The CDR3 nucleotides read TGTGCCAGTGGAGTTAATTCACCCCTCCACTTT. Protein: CASGVNSPLHF.